The 8 T cell receptor beta chains below come from one sample, sequenced in a study of graft-versus-host responses after intestinal transplantation (dated by TCRdb to the early 2020s). The sample's time point label is to be understood as: cells obtained before transplantation from donor or recipient. Mixed lymphocyte reactions plated around 200,000 CFSE-labeled pre-transplant responders with around 200,000 irradiated violet-dye-labeled stimulators and were cultured for 6 days. Library preparation was by the immunoSEQ multiplex PCR assay. TCRdb retrieved this table from immuneACCESS and kept in-frame rearrangements only. Not all clones are present; in checked studies, unresolved V genes account for under half, and no reason is known for the remainder. Present in this sample are some 22,000 clones, around 38% of which were seen just once. The biggest ten clones account for around 1.6% of the sample.

Here the sequenced sample was alloreactive CD8+ T cells from a mixed lymphocyte reaction culture, taken before intestinal transplant. This specimen's cell subset or site label, per the study, means: CFSE-low proliferating T cells sorted from approximately 6-day pre-transplant mixed lymphocyte reaction (GvH or HvG direction). These receptors all stem from a human patient who received an intestinal transplant.

The CDR3: CASSPRTSGRDEQFF. CDR3 sequence (DNA): TGTGCCAGCTCACCCAGGACTAGCGGGAGAGATGAGCAGTTCTTC. This rearrangement joins TRBV18 to TRBJ2-1; TRBD2 matches at 13 bases. The CDR3 spans 15 residues. V lost 3 bases, J lost 8 bases, and 4 bases stayed unmatched. The germline V gene encodes CDR1 KGHSH and CDR2 LQKENI.

V usage is TRBV30 and J usage is TRBJ2-1, with D possibly matching TRBD1 (5 bases). Trimming pared 3 bases from V and 4 bases from J, leaving 10 bases between. The CDR3 is made up of 13 amino acids. Germline V CDR1 and CDR2: GTSNPN, SVGIG (reference sequence). CDR3 protein: CAWRGASYNEQFF. The CDR3 nucleotides read TGTGCCTGGAGAGGGGCTAGTTACAATGAGCAGTTCTTC.

In its sample, this clone ranks as medium-sized (0.01 to 0.1%). V usage is TRBV6-1 and J usage is TRBJ2-7; TRBD2 aligns across 14 bases. V was clipped by 7 bases and J by 5 bases; unmatched bases: 7. The CDR3 spans 15 residues. Looked up from germline, CDR1 is MNHNS and CDR2 is SASEGT. In DNA form, the CDR3 reads TGTGCCAGCACCGGGACTAGCGGGAGTTGGAACGAGCAGTACTTC. Translation gives CASTGTSGSWNEQYF.

V gene TRBV27 combines with J gene TRBJ2-4; 14 bases are a match to TRBD2. The CDR3 has 16 amino acids. J was trimmed by 0 bases and V by 5 bases; bases with no gene match: 0. Per the germline V gene, CDR1 is MNHEY and CDR2 is SMNVEV (reference sequence). CDR3 sequence reads: CASSGLAGGAKNIQYF. DNA of the CDR3: TGTGCCAGCAGTGGACTAGCGGGGGGAGCCAAAAACATTCAGTACTTC.

The J gene is TRBJ1-5, the V gene TRBV27; D may be TRBD1 (6 bases). The CDR3 is 19 residues long. V was trimmed by 6 bases and J by 0 bases, leaving 24 bases between them. The germline CDR1 and CDR2 sequences are MNHEY and SMNVEV (reference sequence). The CDR3 reads CASSLRYREGQFSNQPQHF. The CDR3 bases are TGTGCCAGCAGCCTAAGGTACAGGGAAGGGCAATTTAGCAATCAGCCCCAGCATTTT.

The chain recombines TRBV9 with TRBJ1-5, with D perhaps TRBD1 (5 bases). Germline V lookup: CDR1 SGDLS, CDR2 YYNGEE. CDR3 length: 14 residues. The germline V and J ends were trimmed by 7 bases and 0 bases, with 11 bases remaining between them. Written as DNA, the CDR3 is TGTGCCAGCCTATGGACACTTAGCAATCAGCCCCAGCATTTT. It yields the protein CASLWTLSNQPQHF.

The chain recombines TRBV6-5 with TRBJ2-7; maybe TRBD2 (6 bases). With 0 bases removed from V and 0 bases from J, the gap between germline ends came to 9 bases. Germline V gene data show CDR1 as MNHEY and CDR2 as SVGAGI. The CDR3 runs 15 residues. CDR3 coding DNA: TGTGCCAGCAGTTACTCGTACGGGAGCTCCTACGAGCAGTACTTC. Protein: CASSYSYGSSYEQYF.

The J gene is TRBJ2-7, the V gene TRBV11-2; D may be TRBD1 or TRBD2 (6 bases each). Per the germline V gene, CDR1 is SGHAT and CDR2 is FQNNGV. Deletions cut 2 bases from V and 3 bases from J, with 14 bases between. The CDR3 runs 15 residues. DNA for the CDR3: TGTGCCAGCAGCTTAAACGGGGGCCTACGCTACGAGCAGTACTTC. Its translation is CASSLNGGLRYEQYF.